This TCR beta chain emerged from a study of vaccination effects on CD4 cells after COVID-19. The culture ran for approximately 9 days before CD4+ T cells were isolated. Method: immunoSEQ multiplex PCR; TCRdb's copy keeps in-frame clones and lacks some. The sample lists under 50,000 clones, approximately 65% occurring once. CDR1 LGHNA and CDR2 YNFKEQ come from the germline V gene. With 0 bases removed from V and 1 base from J, the gap between germline ends came to 16 bases. The CDR3 has 18 residues. Note on this clone: The antigen is not known.

The input for sequencing was CD4+ T cells from PBMCs cultured without peptide, taken before COVID-19 vaccination. This clonotype was obtained from a human donor who received a COVID-19 vaccine. The chain uses TRBV4-2 and TRBJ2-1; D is possibly TRBD1 (6 bases). The CDR3 region is CASSQDFRAGESYNEQFF. As DNA, the CDR3 is TGTGCCAGCAGCCAAGATTTTAGGGCAGGGGAGTCCTACAATGAGCAGTTCTTC.